This TCR beta chain originates from a study of blood T cell repertoires in COVID-19. A word on this clone: This sample includes further DNA sequences coding for the same CDR3.

CDR3 size: 14 residues. Looked up from germline, CDR1 is LGHDT and CDR2 is YNNKEL (reference sequence). Trimming pared 3 bases from V and 2 bases from J, leaving 10 bases between. The method was immunoSEQ multiplex PCR; TCRdb's version includes in-frame clones alone and lacks a portion of them. Of hundreds of thousands of clones in the sample, 85% to 90% were seen once. This TCR was recovered from a man between 18 and 35 years old who had recovered from COVID-19. V gene TRBV3-1 (or the pseudogene TRBV3-2) combines with J gene TRBJ1-1; D unclear. Sequenced material: PBMCs or T cells enriched from blood (not recorded which). DNA of the CDR3: TGTGCCAGCAGCCAGGTGGAGGGAAACACTGAAGCTTTCTTT. Translated, it gives CASSQVEGNTEAFF.